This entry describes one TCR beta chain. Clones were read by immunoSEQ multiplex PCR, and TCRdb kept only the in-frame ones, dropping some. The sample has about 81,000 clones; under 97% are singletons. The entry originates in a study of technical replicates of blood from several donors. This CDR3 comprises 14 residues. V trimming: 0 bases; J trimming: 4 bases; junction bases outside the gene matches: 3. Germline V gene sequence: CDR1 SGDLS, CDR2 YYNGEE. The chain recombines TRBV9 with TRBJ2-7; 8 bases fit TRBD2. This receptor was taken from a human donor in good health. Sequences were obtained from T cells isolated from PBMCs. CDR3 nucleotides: TGTGCCAGCAGCGTAGAAGCGGGAGTTTACGAGCAGTACTTC. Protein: CASSVEAGVYEQYF. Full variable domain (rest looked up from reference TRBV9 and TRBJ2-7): DSGVTQTPKHLITATGQRVTLRCSPRSGDLSVYWYQQSLDQGLQFLIQYYNGEERAKGNILERFSAQQFPDLHSELNLSSLELGDSALYFCASSVEAGVYEQYFGPGTRLTVT.